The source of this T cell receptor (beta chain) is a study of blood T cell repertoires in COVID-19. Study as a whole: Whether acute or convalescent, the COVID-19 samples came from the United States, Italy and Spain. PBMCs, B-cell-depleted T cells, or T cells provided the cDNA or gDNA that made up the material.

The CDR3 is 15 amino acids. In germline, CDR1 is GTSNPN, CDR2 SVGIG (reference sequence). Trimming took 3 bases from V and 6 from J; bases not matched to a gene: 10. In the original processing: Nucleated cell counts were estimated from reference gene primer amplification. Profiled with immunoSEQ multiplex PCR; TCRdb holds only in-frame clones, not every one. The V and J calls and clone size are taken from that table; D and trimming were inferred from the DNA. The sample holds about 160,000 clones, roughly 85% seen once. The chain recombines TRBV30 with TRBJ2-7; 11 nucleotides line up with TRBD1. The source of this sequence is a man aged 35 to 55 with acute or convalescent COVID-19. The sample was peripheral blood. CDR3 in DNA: TGTGCCTGGAGGGGGAGGACAGGGGGCGCGGGCGAGCAGTACTTC. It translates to CAWRGRTGGAGEQYF.